This TCR beta chain was identified in a study of PD-L1 blockade in urothelial cancer. Study information: The authors examined blood 3 weeks (second dose) and 6 weeks after treatment start.

Per germline, CDR1 KGHSH and CDR2 LQKENI. This CDR3 spans 16 amino acids. V was shortened by 3 bases and J by 5 bases, with 17 bases between the two germline ends. The repertoire was sequenced with immunoSEQ multiplex PCR; TCRdb's copy has only in-frame clones and lacks some. The repertoire holds fewer than 65,000 clones, with about 81% as singletons. Time point defined: pretreatment peripheral blood. The sequence was collected from a man between 70 and 80 years old with urothelial cancer. The rearrangement links TRBV18 to TRBJ2-1; maybe TRBD2 (6 bases). The sample was PBMCs, taken around atezolizumab (anti-PD-L1) treatment. Here the CDR3 DNA reads TGTGCCAGCTCACCCCGCGGCAGGGAGGCTGACAATGAGCAGTTCTTC. Translation gives CASSPRGREADNEQFF.